The rows below give T cell receptor beta chains drawn from one sample of a study of blood T cells in healthy people across ages. In TCRdb, the 5' RACE reads were re-called with MiXCR into one record per CDR3 protein. The repertoire holds some 930,000 distinct CDR3 sequences, about 28% seen once, with 10% to 13% in the top ten. The same data also contributed to another study, on T cells of mothers and their children.

Sequenced sample: blood. Receptor source: a woman in her 40s in good health. Both conserved end residues are trimmed from each CDR3. Rows give clone size only sometimes, using once, few, many, or a class for an expanded clone.

clone size | J gene | V gene | CDR3 protein
few | TRBJ2-3 | TRBV7-9 | ASGPGVYTQY
many | TRBJ1-4 | TRBV10-3 | AISTGATNEKLF
many | TRBJ2-3 | TRBV6-1 | ASRWDRTDTQY
few | TRBJ2-6 | TRBV10-3 | AISESEISGANVLT
. | TRBJ1-2 | TRBV5-1 | ASSLVQGAEYGYT
many | TRBJ2-7 | TRBV7-2 | ASSPLALSSYEQY
. | TRBJ2-7 | TRBV5-1 | ASSPLGGTTSYEQY
few | TRBJ1-2 | TRBV27 | ASSFAEGYGYT
. | TRBJ2-5 | TRBV15 | ATSRVPIQETQY
many | TRBJ2-3 | TRBV7-3 | ASSDTNMDETQY
few | TRBJ2-1 | TRBV24-1 | ATSEVKKSIHEQF
few | TRBJ1-1 | TRBV20-1 | SAGTYTEAF
many | TRBJ2-7 | TRBV11-2 | ASSLVEGRGEQY
. | . | TRBV30 | ASAGQVTREQY
. | TRBJ1-1 | TRBV7-2 | ASSLFYRANTEAF
. | TRBJ2-3 | TRBV4-2 | ASSQGGLAGERDAQY
many | TRBJ2-7 | TRBV4-3 | ASSQTPGTGNHEQY
many | TRBJ2-4 | TRBV28 | ASSSGVSLAAKNIQY
many | TRBJ1-1 | TRBV20-1 | SARVTTHTGGGMNTEAF
few | TRBJ2-6 | TRBV6-2/TRBV6-3 | ASRGNRGLGTGANVLT
. | TRBJ2-3 | TRBV3-1 | ASSRTGDTQY
few | TRBJ1-5 | TRBV12-3/TRBV12-4 | ASSLVGEGPSNQPQH
. | TRBJ2-2 | TRBV7-7 | ASSRLSGVTGELF
many | TRBJ2-6 | TRBV28 | ASTVHRSGANVLT
. | TRBJ2-1 | TRBV2 | ASSEEFRGFNEQF
many | TRBJ2-7 | TRBV4-3 | ASSPSISGGALEQY
many | TRBJ2-7 | TRBV7-9 | ASSGPKGDEQY
. | . | TRBV12-3/TRBV12-4 | ASSLREVTYNEQY
. | TRBJ1-2 | TRBV12-3/TRBV12-4 | ASRGGVVGLDGYT
. | TRBJ2-1 | TRBV6-1 | ASSIAGGATYNEQF
many | TRBJ1-4 | TRBV7-2 | ASSLVAGANEKLF
few | TRBJ2-1 | TRBV7-9 | ASSLVAQGTVNEQF
. | TRBJ2-7 | TRBV7-6 | ASSPGGASTYEQY
few | TRBJ1-4 | TRBV9 | ASSRRQGEGEKLF
. | TRBJ2-4 | TRBV7-2 | ASSPSGIIKNIQY
few | TRBJ2-6 | TRBV12-3/TRBV12-4 | ASRLAGSSGANVLT
many | TRBJ1-2 | TRBV6-5 | ASSPIARNYGYT
many | TRBJ1-2 | TRBV20-1 | SVGGQGSYGYT
few | TRBJ1-4 | TRBV5-5 | ASRHRQETTEEKLF
. | TRBJ2-1 | TRBV7-3 | ASSLTGRTLYNEQF
. | TRBJ1-5 | TRBV15 | ATSSSGTGYQPQH
few | TRBJ1-2 | TRBV7-9 | ASSQVNARGYT
few | TRBJ2-1 | TRBV27 | ASSLLNGGAYNEQF
few | TRBJ2-1 | TRBV3-1 | ASSRTTRYNEQF
. | TRBJ1-1 | TRBV7-9 | ASSPGTGVGTEAF
. | TRBJ2-3 | TRBV3-1 | ASSPTGVGGDTQY
few | TRBJ1-2 | TRBV6-2/TRBV6-3 | ASTGQRNYGYT
few | TRBJ2-2 | TRBV6-5 | ASSTSGGANTGELF
few | TRBJ2-7 | TRBV24-1 | ATSDFVPSSYNEQY
many | TRBJ1-2 | TRBV12-3/TRBV12-4 | ASSSGESRGYT
few | TRBJ1-1 | TRBV29-1 | SASDRGRGGTEAF
. | TRBJ1-2 | TRBV7-8 | ASSLLSGNYGYT
. | TRBJ1-2 | TRBV7-9 | ASSSQNVDGYT
once | TRBJ2-7 | TRBV28 | ASSFSIKALGGSEQY
. | TRBJ2-2 | TRBV27 | ASSPTSGGAGELF
. | TRBJ2-1 | TRBV9 | ASSVLAGGPYNEQF
. | TRBJ1-2 | TRBV20-1 | SAVQGSDYGYT
. | . | TRBV18 | ASSTGTGGREQY